Shown below are 5 T cell receptor beta chains from a single sample sequenced in a study of CD4+ T cells in melanoma. Sequenced by immunoSEQ multiplex PCR; TCRdb stores in-frame clones only, minus some. The sample gives about 140,000 clones, 80% to 95% of which show up once; about 1.5% is in the top ten. The source is a human donor with melanoma.

V gene TRBV9 combines with J gene TRBJ1-4; D call uncertain. The V and J ends lost 1 base and 7 bases respectively, with 14 bases between them. Germline CDR1 and CDR2: SGDLS and YYNGEE. The CDR3 length is 15 residues. This CDR3 is CASSVLEGSGEKLFF. The CDR3 DNA reads TGTGCCAGCAGCGTATTAGAAGGGTCGGGTGAAAAACTGTTTTTT.

V gene TRBV6-6 combines with J gene TRBJ1-2, with D tentatively TRBD1 (5 bases). Germline V gene data show CDR1 as MNHNY and CDR2 as SVGAGI (reference sequence). The CDR3 is 12 amino acids. The V and J ends lost 10 bases and 4 bases respectively, with 13 bases between them. CDR3 sequence: CATNGGIYGYTF. The DNA of the CDR3 is TGTGCCACAAATGGGGGGATCTATGGCTACACCTTC.

The chain joins TRBV5-8 to TRBJ1-3; 7 bases are a match to TRBD1. Germline CDR1 and CDR2: SGHTS and YDEGEE. The V and J ends lost 3 bases and 2 bases, in that order; junction bases with no gene match: 8. The CDR3 contains 16 residues. The CDR3 DNA reads as TGTGCCAGCAGCTCGTTCAAGGGGGCCGCTGGAAACACCATATATTTT. Translation: CASSSFKGAAGNTIYF.

This chain joins TRBV25-1 and TRBJ2-7, with D perhaps TRBD2 (7 bases). Germline CDR1 is MGHDK and CDR2 is SYGVNS. Trimming took off 1 base at V and 2 bases at J, with 18 bases between the two ends. This CDR3 has 17 residues. The CDR3 protein is CASSESVGAGAPYEQYF. In nucleotides, the CDR3 is TGTGCCAGCAGTGAATCCGTCGGTGCGGGGGCCCCCTACGAGCAGTACTTC.

V is TRBV7-8 and J is TRBJ1-5, with no clear D. Trimming pared 6 bases from V and 4 bases from J, leaving 13 bases between. The CDR3 is made up of 14 amino acids. Germline assignment: CDR1 SGHVS and CDR2 FQNEAQ. In DNA, the CDR3 is TGTGCCAGCAGTTCCAACCAGAGAAATCAGCCCCAGCATTTT. It is translated as CASSSNQRNQPQHF. Full variable domain (outside the CDR3, taken from reference TRBV7-8 and TRBJ1-5): GAGVSQSPRYKVAKRGQDVALRCDPISGHVSLFWYQQALGQGPEFLTYFQNEAQLDKSGLPSDRFFAERPEGSVSTLKIQRTQQEDSAVYLCASSSNQRNQPQHFGDGTRLSIL.